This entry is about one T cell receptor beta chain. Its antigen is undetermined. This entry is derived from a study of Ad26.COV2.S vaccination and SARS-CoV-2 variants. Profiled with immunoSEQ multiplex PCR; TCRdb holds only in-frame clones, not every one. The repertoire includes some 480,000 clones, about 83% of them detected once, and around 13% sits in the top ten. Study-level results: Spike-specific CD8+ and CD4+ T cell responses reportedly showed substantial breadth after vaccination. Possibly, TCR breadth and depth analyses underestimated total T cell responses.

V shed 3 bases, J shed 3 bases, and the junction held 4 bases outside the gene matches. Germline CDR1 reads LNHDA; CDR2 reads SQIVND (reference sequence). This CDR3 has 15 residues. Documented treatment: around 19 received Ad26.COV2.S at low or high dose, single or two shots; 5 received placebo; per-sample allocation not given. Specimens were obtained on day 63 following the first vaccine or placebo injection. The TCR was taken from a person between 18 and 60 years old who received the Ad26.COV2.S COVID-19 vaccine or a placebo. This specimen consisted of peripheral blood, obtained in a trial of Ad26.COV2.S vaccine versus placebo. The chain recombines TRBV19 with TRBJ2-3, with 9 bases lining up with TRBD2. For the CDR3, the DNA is TGTGCCAGTAGTATGGTGGCGGGAGGGACAGATACGCAGTATTTT. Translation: CASSMVAGGTDTQYF.